A selection of T cell receptor beta chains follows, all from one sample in a study of neoadjuvant anti-PD-1 for oral cavity cancer. The repertoire was sequenced with immunoSEQ multiplex PCR; TCRdb's copy has only in-frame clones and lacks some. This sample has about 42,000 clones; 77% occur once, and the top ten carry around 4.4%. The sample in question was PBMCs, obtained after nivolumab (anti-PD-1) treatment. Receptor source: a person between 40 and 85 years old with oral cavity squamous cell carcinoma. CDR3s include the opening cysteine and the closing phenylalanine or tryptophan. The order of the fields is V gene, J gene, D gene, clone size, CDR3 DNA, CDR3 protein. A D gene is named only where the DNA matches it firmly. For some rows the clone size is stated as once, few or many, or as a class when expanded; others skip it.

>TRBV27|TRBJ1-2|TRBD1|-
TGTGCCAGCAGTTTGGCCGGGACAGGGAGCGGCTACACCTTC
CASSLAGTGSGYTF
>TRBV11-2|TRBJ2-1|-|many
TGTGCCAGCAGCTTAGGGAGGAAGACCTTAAGCTCCTACAATGAGCAGTTCTTC
CASSLGRKTLSSYNEQFF
>TRBV10-1|TRBJ2-5|-|-
TGCGCCAGCAGTGCCCACAGGCCCGGAGAGACCCAGTACTTC
CASSAHRPGETQYF
>TRBV5-6|TRBJ2-7|-|-
TGTGCCAGCAGCTTGGAAGGACGGGGGCAGTACTTC
CASSLEGRGQYF
>TRBV5-4|TRBJ2-2|-|-
TGTGCCAGCAGCCCGACCCAAGGGGACGGGGAGCTGTTTTTT
CASSPTQGDGELFF
>TRBV9|TRBJ1-1|TRBD1|once
TGTGCCAGCAGCGCCATGGGGGACAGCATCAAGGAAGCTTTCTTT
CASSAMGDSIKEAFF
>TRBV2|TRBJ2-1|-|-
TGTGCCAGTACTTCCGGGGGCTACAATGAGCAGTTCTTC
CASTSGGYNEQFF
>TRBV10-3|TRBJ1-2|-|-
TGTGCCATCAGTGAGTCCCCCGAGGGCTATGGCTACACCTTC
CAISESPEGYGYTF
>TRBV28|TRBJ1-4|TRBD1|-
TGTGCCAGCAGTTTAGTGGGACAGGGAGTGGGGAAACTGTTTTTT
CASSLVGQGVGKLFF
>TRBV19|TRBJ1-1|-|few
TGTGCAATTAGGGTGAACACTGAAGCTTTCTTT
CAIRVNTEAFF
>TRBV6-1|TRBJ2-7|TRBD2|-
TGTGCCAGCAGGGGGACTAGCGGGGGGCTCTACGAGCAGTACTTC
CASRGTSGGLYEQYF
>TRBV28|TRBJ2-7|-|-
TGTGCCAGCAGTGCCGGAAGAGGAGCCTACGAGCAGTACTTC
CASSAGRGAYEQYF
>TRBV27|TRBJ1-2|TRBD1|-
TGTGCCAGCACCTTCCAGGGGGCTGGTGGCTACACCTTC
CASTFQGAGGYTF
>TRBV28|TRBJ2-7|-|once
TGTGCCAGCAGTAGTGAATACGAGCAGTACTTC
CASSSEYEQYF
>TRBV9|TRBJ1-1|-|-
TGTGCCAGCAGCCTTAGACAGACGAACACTGAAGCTTTCTTT
CASSLRQTNTEAFF
>TRBV29-1|TRBJ1-2|-|few
TGCAGCGTTGTAAAGGACTATGGCTACACCTTC
CSVVKDYGYTF
>TRBV28|TRBJ2-3|-|-
TGTGCCAGCAGTTTTAGCAGGGGAGCAGATACGCAGTATTTT
CASSFSRGADTQYF
>TRBV30|TRBJ2-7|TRBD1|-
TGTGCCTGCCTTACAGGGGGAGGCTACGAGCAGTACTTC
CACLTGGGYEQYF
>TRBV19|TRBJ1-3|-|-
TGTGCCAGTAGGAGGGACACCCAAGCGGGAAACACCATATATTTT
CASRRDTQAGNTIYF